This TCR beta chain was retrieved from a study of T cells of healthy individuals (dated by TCRdb to the late 2010s). Library preparation employed 5' RACE. The run used an Illumina MiSeq. TCRdb took the public reads, trimmed them with fastp at Q25, ran MiXCR for clone calling and kept in-frame beta chains. Rows with one shared CDR3 protein collapse into an entry with the most common genes and DNA. The sample table lists approximately 50,000 distinct CDR3 sequences, approximately 14% of them with a count of one. 15% to 20% of the sample belongs to the ten largest clones. Trimming takes 6 bases from V and 8 bases from J, and the germline ends sit 10 bases apart. The CDR3 covers 11 residues, taking in both the cysteine and the phenylalanine. Only CDR3 DNA is held: 33 bases, read in frame from base 1. According to the germline V gene, CDR1 reads ENHRY and CDR2 reads SYGVKD. This clonotype turned up a few times. Its antigen is currently not known. Base qualities were left out, and no much larger clone turns up one base away.

This receptor was taken from a human donor in good health. The chain was built from TRBV10-3 and TRBJ1-1; 6 matching bases give a weak D call of TRBD1. The nucleotide sequence is TGTGCCATCAGCACAGGGTCAGAAGCTTTCTTT. This encodes CAISTGSEAFF.